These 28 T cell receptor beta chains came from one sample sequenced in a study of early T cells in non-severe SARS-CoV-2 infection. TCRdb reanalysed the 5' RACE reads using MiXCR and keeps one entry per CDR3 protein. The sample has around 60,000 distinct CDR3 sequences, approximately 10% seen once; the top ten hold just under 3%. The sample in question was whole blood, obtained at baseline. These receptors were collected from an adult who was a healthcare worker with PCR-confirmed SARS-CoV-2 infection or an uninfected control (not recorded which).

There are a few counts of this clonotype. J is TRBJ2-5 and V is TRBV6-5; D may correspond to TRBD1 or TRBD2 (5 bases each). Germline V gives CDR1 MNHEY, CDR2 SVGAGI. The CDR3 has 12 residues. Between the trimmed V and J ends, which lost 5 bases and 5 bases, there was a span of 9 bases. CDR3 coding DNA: TGTGCCAGCAGTCCGGGGACGGAGACCCAGTACTTC. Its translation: CASSPGTETQYF.

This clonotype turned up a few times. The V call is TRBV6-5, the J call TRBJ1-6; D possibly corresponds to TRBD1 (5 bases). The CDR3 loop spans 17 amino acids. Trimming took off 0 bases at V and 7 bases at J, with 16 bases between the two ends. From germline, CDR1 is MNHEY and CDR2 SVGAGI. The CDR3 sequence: CASSYSKSPGTNSPLHF. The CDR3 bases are TGTGCCAGCAGTTACTCGAAATCCCCCGGGACCAATTCACCCCTCCACTTT.

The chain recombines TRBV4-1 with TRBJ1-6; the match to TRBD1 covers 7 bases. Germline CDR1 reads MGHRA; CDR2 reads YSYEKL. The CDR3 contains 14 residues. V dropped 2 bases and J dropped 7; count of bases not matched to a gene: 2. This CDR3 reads CASSQLGQNSPLHF. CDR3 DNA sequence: TGCGCCAGCAGCCAACTGGGACAGAATTCACCCCTCCACTTT.

The CDR3 DNA reads TGCGCCGGGGCCGGGGAGCTGTTTTTT. This sequence encodes CAGAGELFF. V usage is TRBV5-1 and J usage is TRBJ2-2, with D hard to call. Per germline, CDR1 SGHRS and CDR2 YFSETQ. Trimming pared 10 bases from V and 6 bases from J, leaving 4 bases between. This CDR3 is built from 9 residues.

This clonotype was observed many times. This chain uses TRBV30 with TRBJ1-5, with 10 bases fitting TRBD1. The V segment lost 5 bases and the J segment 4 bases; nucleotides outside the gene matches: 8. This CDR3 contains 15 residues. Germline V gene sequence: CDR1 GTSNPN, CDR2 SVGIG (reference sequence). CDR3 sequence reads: CAWAPDRGINQPQHF. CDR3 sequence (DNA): TGTGCCTGGGCCCCGGACAGGGGGATAAATCAGCCCCAGCATTTT.

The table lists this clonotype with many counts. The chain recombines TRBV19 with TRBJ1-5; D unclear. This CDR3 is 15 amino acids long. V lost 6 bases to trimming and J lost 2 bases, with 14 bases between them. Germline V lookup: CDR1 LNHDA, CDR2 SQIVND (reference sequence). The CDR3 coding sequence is TGTGCCAGTAGATCACCGGGAGGCGGCAATCAGCCCCAGCATTTT. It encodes CASRSPGGGNQPQHF.

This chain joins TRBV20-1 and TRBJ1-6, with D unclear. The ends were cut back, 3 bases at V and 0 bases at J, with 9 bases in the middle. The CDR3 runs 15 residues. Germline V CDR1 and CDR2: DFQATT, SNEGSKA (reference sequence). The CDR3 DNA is TGCAGTGCTAGCGCGGCCAGCTCCTATAATTCACCCCTCCACTTT. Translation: CSASAASSYNSPLHF.

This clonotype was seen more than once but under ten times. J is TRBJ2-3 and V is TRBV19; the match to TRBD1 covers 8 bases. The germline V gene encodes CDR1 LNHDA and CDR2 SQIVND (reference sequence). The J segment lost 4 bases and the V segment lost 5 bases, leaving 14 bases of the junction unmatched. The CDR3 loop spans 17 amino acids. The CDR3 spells CASSLSGQGLRPDTQYF. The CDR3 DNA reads TGTGCCAGTAGTCTATCCGGACAGGGACTCCGACCAGATACGCAGTATTTT.

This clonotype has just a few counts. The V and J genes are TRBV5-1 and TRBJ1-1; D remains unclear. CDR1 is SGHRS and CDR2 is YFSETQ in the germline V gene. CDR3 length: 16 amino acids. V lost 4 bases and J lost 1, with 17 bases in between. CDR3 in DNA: TGCGCCAGCAGCCCCCAGGAGCTCAACCCGAACACTGAAGCTTTCTTT. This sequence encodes CASSPQELNPNTEAFF.

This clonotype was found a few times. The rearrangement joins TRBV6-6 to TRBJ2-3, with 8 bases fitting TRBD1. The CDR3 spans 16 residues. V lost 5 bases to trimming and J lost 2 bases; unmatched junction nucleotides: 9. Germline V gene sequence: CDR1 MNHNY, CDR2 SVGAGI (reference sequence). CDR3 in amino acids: CASSPGRDRTTDTQYF. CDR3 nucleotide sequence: TGTGCCAGCAGTCCGGGCAGGGACAGGACCACAGATACGCAGTATTTT.

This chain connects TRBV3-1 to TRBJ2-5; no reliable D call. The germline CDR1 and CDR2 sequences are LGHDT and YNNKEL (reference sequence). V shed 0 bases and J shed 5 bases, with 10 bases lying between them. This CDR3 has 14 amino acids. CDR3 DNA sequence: TGTGCCAGCAGCCAAGATGTGGACGGGGAGACCCAGTACTTC. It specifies CASSQDVDGETQYF.

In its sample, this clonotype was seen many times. As DNA, the CDR3 is TGTGCCTGGACGGCAAGCGGGACAGGGCATTCACCCCTCCACTTT. Amino acids: CAWTASGTGHSPLHF. V gene TRBV30 combines with J gene TRBJ1-6; TRBD1 matches at 9 bases. The CDR3 consists of 15 residues. Germline-derived CDR1 and CDR2 are GTSNPN and SVGIG (reference sequence). V shed 4 bases, J shed 8 bases, and the junction held 9 bases outside the gene matches.

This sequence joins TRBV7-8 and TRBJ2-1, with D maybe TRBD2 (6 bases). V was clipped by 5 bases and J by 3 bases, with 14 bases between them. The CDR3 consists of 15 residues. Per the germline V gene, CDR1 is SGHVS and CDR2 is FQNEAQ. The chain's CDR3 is CASSVVLAFYNEQFF. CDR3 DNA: TGTGCCAGCAGCGTAGTACTAGCTTTCTACAATGAGCAGTTCTTC. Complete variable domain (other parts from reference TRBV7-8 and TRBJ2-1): GAGVSQSPRYKVAKRGQDVALRCDPISGHVSLFWYQQALGQGPEFLTYFQNEAQLDKSGLPSDRFFAERPEGSVSTLKIQRTQQEDSAVYLCASSVVLAFYNEQFFGPGTRLTVL.

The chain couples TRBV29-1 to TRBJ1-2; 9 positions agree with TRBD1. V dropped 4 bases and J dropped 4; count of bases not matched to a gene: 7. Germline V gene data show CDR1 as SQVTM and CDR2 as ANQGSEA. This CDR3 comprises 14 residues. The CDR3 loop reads CSVAWTGEGYGYTF. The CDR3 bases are TGCAGCGTTGCCTGGACAGGGGAAGGCTATGGCTACACCTTC.

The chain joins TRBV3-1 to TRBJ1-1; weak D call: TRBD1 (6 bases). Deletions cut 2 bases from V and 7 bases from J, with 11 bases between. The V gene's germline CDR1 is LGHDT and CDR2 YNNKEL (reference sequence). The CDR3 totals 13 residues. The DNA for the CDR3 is TGTGCCAGCAGCCAACACACAGGGAGTGAAGCTTTCTTT. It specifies CASSQHTGSEAFF.

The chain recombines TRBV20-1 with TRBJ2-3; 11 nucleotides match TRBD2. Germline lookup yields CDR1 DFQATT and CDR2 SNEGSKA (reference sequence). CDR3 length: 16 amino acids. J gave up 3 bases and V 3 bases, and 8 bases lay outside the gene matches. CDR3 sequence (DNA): TGCAGTGCTAGGGCCGTACTAGCGGGGGTTACAGATACGCAGTATTTT. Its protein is CSARAVLAGVTDTQYF.

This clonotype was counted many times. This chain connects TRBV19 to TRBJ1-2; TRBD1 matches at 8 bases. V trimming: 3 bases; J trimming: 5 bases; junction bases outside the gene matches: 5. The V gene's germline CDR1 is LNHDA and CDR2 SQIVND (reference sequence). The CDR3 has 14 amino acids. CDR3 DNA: TGTGCCAGTAGTATCCAGGGACAGGAGTATGGCTACACCTTC. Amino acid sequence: CASSIQGQEYGYTF.

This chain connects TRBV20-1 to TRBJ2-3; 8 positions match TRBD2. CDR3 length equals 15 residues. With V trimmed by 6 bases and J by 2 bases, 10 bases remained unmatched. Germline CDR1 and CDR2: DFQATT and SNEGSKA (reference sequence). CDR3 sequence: CSAGGAGGPTDTQYF. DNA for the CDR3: TGCAGTGCCGGGGGCGCGGGGGGACCCACAGATACGCAGTATTTT.

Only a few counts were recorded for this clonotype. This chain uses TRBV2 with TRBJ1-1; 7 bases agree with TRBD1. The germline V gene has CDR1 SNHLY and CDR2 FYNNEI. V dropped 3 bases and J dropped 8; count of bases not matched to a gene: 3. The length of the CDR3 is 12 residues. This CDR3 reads CASSDETGEAFF. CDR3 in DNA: TGTGCCAGCAGTGATGAGACAGGGGAAGCTTTCTTT. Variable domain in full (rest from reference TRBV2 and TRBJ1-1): EPEVTQTPSHQVTQMGQEVILRCVPISNHLYFYWYRQILGQKVEFLVSFYNNEISEKSEIFDDQFSVERPDGSNFTLKIRSTKLEDSAMYFCASSDETGEAFFGQGTRLTVV.

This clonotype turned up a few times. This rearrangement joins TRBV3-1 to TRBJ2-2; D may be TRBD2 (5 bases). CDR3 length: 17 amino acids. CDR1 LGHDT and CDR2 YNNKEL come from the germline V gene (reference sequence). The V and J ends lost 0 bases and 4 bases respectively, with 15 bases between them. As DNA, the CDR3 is TGTGCCAGCAGCCAAGAGAAGCGGATCGGCTTCACCGGGGAGCTGTTTTTT. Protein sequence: CASSQEKRIGFTGELFF.

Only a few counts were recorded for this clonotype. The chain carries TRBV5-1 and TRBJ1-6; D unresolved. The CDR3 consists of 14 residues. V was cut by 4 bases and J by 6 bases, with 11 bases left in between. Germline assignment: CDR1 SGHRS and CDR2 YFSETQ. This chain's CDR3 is CASSHGLINSPLHF. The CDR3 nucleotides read TGCGCCAGCAGCCACGGCCTGATTAATTCACCCCTCCACTTT.

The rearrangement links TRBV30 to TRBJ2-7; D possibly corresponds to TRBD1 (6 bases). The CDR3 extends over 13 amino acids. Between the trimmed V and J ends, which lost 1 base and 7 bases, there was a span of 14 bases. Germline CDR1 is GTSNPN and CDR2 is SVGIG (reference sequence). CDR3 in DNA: TGTGCCTGGAGTGGGGACACCTCTGGGGAGCAGTACTTC. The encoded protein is CAWSGDTSGEQYF.

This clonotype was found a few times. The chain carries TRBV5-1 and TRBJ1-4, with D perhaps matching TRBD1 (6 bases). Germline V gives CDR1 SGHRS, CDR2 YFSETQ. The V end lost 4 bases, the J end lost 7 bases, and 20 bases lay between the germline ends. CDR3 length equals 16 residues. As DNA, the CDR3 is TGCGCCAGCAGCGCCAACTCGGGGGGCGTAGGTGAAAAACTGTTTTTT. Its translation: CASSANSGGVGEKLFF.

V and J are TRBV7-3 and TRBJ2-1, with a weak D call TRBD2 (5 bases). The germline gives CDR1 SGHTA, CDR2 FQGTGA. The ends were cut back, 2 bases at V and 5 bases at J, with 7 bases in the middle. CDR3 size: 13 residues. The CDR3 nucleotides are TGTGCCAGCAGCTTATCGCGGGACAATGAGCAGTTCTTC. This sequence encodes CASSLSRDNEQFF.

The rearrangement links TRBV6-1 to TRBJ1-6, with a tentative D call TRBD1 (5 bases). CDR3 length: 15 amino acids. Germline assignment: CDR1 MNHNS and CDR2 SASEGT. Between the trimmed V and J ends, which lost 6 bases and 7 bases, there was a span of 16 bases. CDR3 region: CASRAQGDGNSPLHF. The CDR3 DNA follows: TGTGCCAGCAGGGCCCAGGGAGATGGGAATTCACCCCTCCACTTT.

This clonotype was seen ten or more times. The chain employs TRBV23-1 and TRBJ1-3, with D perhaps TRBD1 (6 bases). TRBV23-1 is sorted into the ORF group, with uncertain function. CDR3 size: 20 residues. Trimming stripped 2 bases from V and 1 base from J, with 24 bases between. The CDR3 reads CASSQRHWGAVLFSGNTIYF. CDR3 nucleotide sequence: TGCGCCAGCAGTCAAAGACACTGGGGGGCCGTCTTATTTTCTGGAAACACCATATATTTT.

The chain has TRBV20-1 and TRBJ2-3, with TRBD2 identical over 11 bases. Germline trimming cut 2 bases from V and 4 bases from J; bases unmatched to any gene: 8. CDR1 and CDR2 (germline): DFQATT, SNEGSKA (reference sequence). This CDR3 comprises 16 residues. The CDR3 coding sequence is TGCAGTGCTAGAATCCTAGCGGGGGGCGGTCCAGATACGCAGTATTTT. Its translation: CSARILAGGGPDTQYF.

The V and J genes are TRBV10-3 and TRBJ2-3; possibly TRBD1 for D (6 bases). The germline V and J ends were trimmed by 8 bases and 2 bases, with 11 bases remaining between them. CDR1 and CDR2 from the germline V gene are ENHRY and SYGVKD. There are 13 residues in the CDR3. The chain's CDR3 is CAILGGPTDTQYF. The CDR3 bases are TGTGCCATCCTAGGGGGACCCACAGATACGCAGTATTTT.